This T cell receptor beta chain was documented in a study of blood T cell repertoires in COVID-19. As for the study in general: Sample material is recorded as cDNA or gDNA derived from T cells, B-cell-depleted T cells, or PBMCs.

The ends were cut back, 2 bases at V and 0 bases at J, with 10 bases in the middle. CDR1 and CDR2 (germline): MNHEY, SVGAGI. This CDR3 has 15 residues. Original methodology: The assay estimated nucleated cells by amplifying reference gene primers. Using immunoSEQ multiplex PCR, the repertoire was profiled, and TCRdb retains in-frame clones only, with some absent. V, J and clone size were drawn from that table, and D and trimming were deduced from the DNA. The top ten clones hold 27% of a sample with over 200,000 clones, approximately 80% of them seen once. This clonotype was obtained from a man aged 35 to 55 with acute or convalescent COVID-19. The sequenced material came from peripheral blood. This chain links TRBV6-5 with TRBJ1-1; no reliable D call. The CDR3 nucleotides are TGTGCCAGCAGTTACGAGATGAGTTTGAACACTGAAGCTTTCTTT. Translation gives CASSYEMSLNTEAFF.